This T cell receptor beta chain was identified during a study of PD-L1 blockade in urothelial cancer. Study-wide background: Researchers found blood samples held a median of approximately 150,000 T cells. Study-wide results and limits: Pretreatment clonality of the blood TCR repertoire below the median was predictive of superior survival.

This CDR3 has 16 residues. Trimming left V 2 bases short and J 5 bases short, with 16 bases between. The germline V gene has CDR1 MNHNY and CDR2 SVGAGI (reference sequence). The diagnosis in patients was locally advanced or metastatic urothelial carcinoma. Each patient supplied 1 to 8 pretreatment and on-treatment samples. Libraries were prepared by immunoSEQ multiplex PCR; TCRdb keeps only in-frame clonotypes and omits some of them. The sample shows 57,000 or so clones, over 70% of them seen only once. Notes on this clone: Its antigen is unknown.

This specimen consisted of PBMCs, obtained around atezolizumab (anti-PD-L1) treatment. This chain links TRBV6-6 with TRBJ2-1; weak D call: TRBD2 (6 bases). The origin of this receptor is a man aged 70 or older with urothelial cancer. The chain's CDR3 is CASSYRLGTRHNEQFF. CDR3 coding DNA: TGTGCCAGCAGTTACCGACTCGGGACTCGACACAATGAGCAGTTCTTC.